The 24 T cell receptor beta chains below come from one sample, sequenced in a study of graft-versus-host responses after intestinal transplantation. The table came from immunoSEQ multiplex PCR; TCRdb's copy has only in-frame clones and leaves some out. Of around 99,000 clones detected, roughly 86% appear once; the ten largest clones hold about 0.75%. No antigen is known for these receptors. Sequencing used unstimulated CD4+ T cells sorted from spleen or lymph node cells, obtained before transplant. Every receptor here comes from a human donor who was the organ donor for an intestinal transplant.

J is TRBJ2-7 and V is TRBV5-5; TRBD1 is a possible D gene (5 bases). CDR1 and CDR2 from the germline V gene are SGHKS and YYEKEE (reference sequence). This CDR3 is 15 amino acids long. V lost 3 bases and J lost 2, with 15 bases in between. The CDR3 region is CASSWGGARTYEQYF. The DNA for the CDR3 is TGTGCCAGCAGCTGGGGTGGGGCCCGAACCTACGAGCAGTACTTC.

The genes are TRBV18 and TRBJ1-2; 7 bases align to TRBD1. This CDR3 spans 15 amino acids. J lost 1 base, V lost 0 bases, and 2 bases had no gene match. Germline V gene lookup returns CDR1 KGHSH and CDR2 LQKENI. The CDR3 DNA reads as TGTGCCAGCTCACCACCCCAGGGGGATAACTATGGCTACACCTTC. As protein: CASSPPQGDNYGYTF. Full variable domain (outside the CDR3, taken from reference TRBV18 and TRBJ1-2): NAGVMQNPRHLVRRRGQEARLRCSPMKGHSHVYWYRQLPEEGLKFMVYLQKENIIDESGMPKERFSAEFPKEGPSILRIQQVVRGDSAAYFCASSPPQGDNYGYTFGSGTRLTVV.

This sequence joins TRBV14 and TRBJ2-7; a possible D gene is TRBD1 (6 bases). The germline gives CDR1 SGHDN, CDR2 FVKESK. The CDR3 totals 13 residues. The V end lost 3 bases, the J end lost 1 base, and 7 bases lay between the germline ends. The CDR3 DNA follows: TGTGCCAGCAGCCAGCAGGGGTCCTACGAGCAGTACTTC. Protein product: CASSQQGSYEQYF.

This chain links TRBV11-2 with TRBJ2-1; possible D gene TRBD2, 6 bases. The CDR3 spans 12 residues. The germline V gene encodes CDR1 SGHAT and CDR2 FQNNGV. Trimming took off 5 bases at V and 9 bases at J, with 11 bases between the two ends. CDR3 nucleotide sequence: TGTGCCAGCAGCCCATTAGCGGTTGAGCAGTTCTTC. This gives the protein CASSPLAVEQFF.

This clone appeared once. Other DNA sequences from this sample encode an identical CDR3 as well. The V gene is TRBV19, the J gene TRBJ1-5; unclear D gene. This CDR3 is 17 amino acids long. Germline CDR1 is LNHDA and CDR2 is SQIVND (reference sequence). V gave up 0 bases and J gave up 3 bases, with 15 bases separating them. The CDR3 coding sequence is TGTGCCAGTAGTATAGAGGGGTCCGGCGGTTTCAATCAGCCCCAGCATTTT. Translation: CASSIEGSGGFNQPQHF.

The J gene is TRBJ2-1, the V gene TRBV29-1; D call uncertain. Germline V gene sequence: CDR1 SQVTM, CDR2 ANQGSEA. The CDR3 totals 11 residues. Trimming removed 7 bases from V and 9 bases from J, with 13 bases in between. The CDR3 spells CSAAVGIEQFF. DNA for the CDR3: TGCAGCGCTGCGGTGGGTATTGAGCAGTTCTTC.

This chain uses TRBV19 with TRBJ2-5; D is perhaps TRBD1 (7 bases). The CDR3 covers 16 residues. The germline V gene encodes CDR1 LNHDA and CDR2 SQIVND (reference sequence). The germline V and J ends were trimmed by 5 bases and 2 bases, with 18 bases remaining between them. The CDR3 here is CASSPSPRGAQETQYF. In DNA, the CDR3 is TGTGCCAGTAGTCCTTCTCCCAGGGGGGCACAAGAGACCCAGTACTTC.

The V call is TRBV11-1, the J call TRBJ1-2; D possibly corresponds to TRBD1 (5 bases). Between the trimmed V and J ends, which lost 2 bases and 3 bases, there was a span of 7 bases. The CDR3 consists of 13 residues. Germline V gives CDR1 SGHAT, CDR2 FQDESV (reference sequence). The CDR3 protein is CASSLQGDYGYTF. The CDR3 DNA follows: TGTGCCAGCAGCTTACAGGGAGACTATGGCTACACCTTC.

In nucleotides, the CDR3 is TGTGCCAGAAGACCCCGGTTTTACTCCAACTATGGCTACACCTTC. Protein product: CARRPRFYSNYGYTF. The chain combines TRBV5-3 with TRBJ1-2, with D unresolved. TRBV5-3 is an open reading frame, and its role is uncertain. Trimming removed 5 bases from V and 2 bases from J, with 16 bases in between. The CDR3 length is 15 residues.

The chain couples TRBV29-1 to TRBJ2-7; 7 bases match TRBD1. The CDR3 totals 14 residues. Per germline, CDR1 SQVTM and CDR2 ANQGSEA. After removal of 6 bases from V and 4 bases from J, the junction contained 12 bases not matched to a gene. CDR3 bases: TGCAGCGTACGGCCGACAGGGTTCACGTACGAGCAGTACTTC. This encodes CSVRPTGFTYEQYF.

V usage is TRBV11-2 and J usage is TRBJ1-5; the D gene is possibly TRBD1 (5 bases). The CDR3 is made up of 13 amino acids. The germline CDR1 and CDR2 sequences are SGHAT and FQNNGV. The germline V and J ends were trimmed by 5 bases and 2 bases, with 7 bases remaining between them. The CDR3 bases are TGTGCCAGCAGCCGACAGCGCAATCAGCCCCAGCATTTT. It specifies CASSRQRNQPQHF.

CDR3 DNA: TGTGCCAGCAGCTGGCGGGGGGACCAAGAGACCCAGTACTTC. It translates to CASSWRGDQETQYF. This rearrangement joins TRBV2 to TRBJ2-5, with 8 bases fitting TRBD2. V dropped 6 bases and J dropped 0; count of bases not matched to a gene: 3. Germline V gene sequence: CDR1 SNHLY, CDR2 FYNNEI. This CDR3 comprises 14 residues.

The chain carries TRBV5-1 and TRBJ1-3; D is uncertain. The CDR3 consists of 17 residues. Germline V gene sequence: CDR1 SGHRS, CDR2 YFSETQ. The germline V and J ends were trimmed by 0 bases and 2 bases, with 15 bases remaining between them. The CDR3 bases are TGCGCCAGCAGCTTGGATGTCGCAGCGGGCGCTGGAAACACCATATATTTT. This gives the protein CASSLDVAAGAGNTIYF. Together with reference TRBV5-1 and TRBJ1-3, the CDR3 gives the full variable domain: KAGVTQTPRYLIKTRGQQVTLSCSPISGHRSVSWYQQTPGQGLQFLFEYFSETQRNKGNFPGRFSGRQFSNSRSEMNVSTLELGDSALYLCASSLDVAAGAGNTIYFGEGSWLTVV.

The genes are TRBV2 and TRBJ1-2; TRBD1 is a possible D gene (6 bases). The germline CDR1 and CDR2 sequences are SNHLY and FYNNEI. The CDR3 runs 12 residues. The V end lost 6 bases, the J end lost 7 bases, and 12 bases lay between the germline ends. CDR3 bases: TGTGCCAGCAGGGTACAGGGAGGTGGCTACACCTTC. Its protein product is CASRVQGGGYTF.

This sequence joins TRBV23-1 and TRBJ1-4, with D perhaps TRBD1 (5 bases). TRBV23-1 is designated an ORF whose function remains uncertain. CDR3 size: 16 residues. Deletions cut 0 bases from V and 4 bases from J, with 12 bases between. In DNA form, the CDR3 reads TGCGCCAGCAGTCAATCGTGTGGGGCGGTTAATGAAAAACTGTTTTTT. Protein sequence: CASSQSCGAVNEKLFF.

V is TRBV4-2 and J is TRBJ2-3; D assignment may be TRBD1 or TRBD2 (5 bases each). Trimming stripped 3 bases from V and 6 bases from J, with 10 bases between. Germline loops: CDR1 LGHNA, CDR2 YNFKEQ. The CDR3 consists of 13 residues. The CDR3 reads CASSQGTGDTQYF. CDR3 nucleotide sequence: TGTGCCAGCAGCCAGGGGACCGGTGATACGCAGTATTTT.

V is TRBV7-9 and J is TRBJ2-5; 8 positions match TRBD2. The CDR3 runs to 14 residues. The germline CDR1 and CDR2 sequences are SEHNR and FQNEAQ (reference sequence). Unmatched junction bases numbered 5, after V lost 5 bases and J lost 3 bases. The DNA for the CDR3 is TGTGCCAGCAGCCCCTCGCGGGGGGAAGAGACCCAGTACTTC. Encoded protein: CASSPSRGEETQYF.

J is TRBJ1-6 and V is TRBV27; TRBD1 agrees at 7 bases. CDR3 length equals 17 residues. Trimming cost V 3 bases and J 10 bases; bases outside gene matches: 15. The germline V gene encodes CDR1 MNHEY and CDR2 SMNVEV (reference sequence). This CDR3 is CASSFRGGPSPESPLHF. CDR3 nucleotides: TGTGCCAGCAGTTTCAGAGGGGGCCCTAGCCCTGAGTCACCCCTCCACTTT.

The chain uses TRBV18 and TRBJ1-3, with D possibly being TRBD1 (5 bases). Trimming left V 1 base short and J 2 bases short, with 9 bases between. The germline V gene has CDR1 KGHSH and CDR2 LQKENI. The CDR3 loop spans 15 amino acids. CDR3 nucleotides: TGTGCCAGCTCACCACAGAACAGGCCTGGAAACACCATATATTTT. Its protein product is CASSPQNRPGNTIYF.

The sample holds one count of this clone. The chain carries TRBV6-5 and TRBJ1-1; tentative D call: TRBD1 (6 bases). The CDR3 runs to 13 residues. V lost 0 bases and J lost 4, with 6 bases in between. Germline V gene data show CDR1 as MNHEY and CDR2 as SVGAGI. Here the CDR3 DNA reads TGTGCCAGCAGTTACTCAGGGGGCACTGAAGCTTTCTTT. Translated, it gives CASSYSGGTEAFF.

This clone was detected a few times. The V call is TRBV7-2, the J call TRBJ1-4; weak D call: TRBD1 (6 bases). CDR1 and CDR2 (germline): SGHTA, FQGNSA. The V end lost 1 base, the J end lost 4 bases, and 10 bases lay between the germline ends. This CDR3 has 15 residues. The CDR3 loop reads CASSLEGGNNEKLFF. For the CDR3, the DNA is TGTGCCAGCAGCTTAGAGGGGGGCAATAATGAAAAACTGTTTTTT.

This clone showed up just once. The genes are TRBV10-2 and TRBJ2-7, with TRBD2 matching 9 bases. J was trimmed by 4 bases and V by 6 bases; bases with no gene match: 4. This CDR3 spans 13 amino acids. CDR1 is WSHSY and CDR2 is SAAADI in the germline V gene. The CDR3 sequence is CASRPTSGYEQYF. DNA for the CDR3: TGCGCCAGCAGGCCGACTAGCGGATACGAGCAGTACTTC.

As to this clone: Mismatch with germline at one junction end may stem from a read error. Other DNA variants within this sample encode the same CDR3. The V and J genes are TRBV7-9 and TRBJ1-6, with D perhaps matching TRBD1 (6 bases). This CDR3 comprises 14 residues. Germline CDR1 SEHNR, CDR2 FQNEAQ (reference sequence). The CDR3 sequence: CASSFRGTNSPLHF. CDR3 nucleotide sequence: TGCGCCAGCAGCTTCAGGGGAACCAATTCACCCCTCCACTTT.

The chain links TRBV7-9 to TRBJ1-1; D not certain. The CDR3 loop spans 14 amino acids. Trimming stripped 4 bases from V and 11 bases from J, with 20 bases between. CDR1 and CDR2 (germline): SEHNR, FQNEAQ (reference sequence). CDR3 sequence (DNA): TGTGCCAGCAGCTCTAACCAGTTCCCCCGAACGGCTTTCTTT. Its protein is CASSSNQFPRTAFF.